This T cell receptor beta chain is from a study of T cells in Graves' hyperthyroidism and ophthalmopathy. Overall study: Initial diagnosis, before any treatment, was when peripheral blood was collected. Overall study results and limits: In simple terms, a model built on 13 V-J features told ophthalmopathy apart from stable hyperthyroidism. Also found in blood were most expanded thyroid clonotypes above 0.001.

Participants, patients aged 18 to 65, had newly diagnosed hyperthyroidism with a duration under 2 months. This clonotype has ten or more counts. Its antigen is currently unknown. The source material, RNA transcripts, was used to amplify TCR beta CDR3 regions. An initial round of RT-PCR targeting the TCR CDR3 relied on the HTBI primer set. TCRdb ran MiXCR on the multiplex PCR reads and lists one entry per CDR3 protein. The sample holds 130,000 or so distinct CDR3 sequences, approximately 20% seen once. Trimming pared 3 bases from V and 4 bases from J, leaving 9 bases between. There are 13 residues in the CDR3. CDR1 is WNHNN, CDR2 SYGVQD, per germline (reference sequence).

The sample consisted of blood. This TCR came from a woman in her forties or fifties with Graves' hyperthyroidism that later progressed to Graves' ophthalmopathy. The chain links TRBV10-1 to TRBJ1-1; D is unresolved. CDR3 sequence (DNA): TGCGCCAGCAGTGAAGGGCGAGGCACTGAAGCTTTCTTT. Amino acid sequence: CASSEGRGTEAFF.